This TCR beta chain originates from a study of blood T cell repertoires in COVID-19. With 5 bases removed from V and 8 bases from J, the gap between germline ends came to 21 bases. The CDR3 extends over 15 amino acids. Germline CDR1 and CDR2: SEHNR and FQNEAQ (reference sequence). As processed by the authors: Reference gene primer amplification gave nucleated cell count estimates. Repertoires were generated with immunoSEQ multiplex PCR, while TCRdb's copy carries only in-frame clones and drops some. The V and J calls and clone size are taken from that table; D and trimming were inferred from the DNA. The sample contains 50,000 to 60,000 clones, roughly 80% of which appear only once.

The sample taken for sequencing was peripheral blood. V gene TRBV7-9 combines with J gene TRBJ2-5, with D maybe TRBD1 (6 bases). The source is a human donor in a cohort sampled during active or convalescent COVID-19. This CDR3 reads CASSIQGGGQDTQYF. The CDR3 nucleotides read TGTGCCAGCAGCATACAAGGTGGGGGCCAGGATACCCAGTACTTC.